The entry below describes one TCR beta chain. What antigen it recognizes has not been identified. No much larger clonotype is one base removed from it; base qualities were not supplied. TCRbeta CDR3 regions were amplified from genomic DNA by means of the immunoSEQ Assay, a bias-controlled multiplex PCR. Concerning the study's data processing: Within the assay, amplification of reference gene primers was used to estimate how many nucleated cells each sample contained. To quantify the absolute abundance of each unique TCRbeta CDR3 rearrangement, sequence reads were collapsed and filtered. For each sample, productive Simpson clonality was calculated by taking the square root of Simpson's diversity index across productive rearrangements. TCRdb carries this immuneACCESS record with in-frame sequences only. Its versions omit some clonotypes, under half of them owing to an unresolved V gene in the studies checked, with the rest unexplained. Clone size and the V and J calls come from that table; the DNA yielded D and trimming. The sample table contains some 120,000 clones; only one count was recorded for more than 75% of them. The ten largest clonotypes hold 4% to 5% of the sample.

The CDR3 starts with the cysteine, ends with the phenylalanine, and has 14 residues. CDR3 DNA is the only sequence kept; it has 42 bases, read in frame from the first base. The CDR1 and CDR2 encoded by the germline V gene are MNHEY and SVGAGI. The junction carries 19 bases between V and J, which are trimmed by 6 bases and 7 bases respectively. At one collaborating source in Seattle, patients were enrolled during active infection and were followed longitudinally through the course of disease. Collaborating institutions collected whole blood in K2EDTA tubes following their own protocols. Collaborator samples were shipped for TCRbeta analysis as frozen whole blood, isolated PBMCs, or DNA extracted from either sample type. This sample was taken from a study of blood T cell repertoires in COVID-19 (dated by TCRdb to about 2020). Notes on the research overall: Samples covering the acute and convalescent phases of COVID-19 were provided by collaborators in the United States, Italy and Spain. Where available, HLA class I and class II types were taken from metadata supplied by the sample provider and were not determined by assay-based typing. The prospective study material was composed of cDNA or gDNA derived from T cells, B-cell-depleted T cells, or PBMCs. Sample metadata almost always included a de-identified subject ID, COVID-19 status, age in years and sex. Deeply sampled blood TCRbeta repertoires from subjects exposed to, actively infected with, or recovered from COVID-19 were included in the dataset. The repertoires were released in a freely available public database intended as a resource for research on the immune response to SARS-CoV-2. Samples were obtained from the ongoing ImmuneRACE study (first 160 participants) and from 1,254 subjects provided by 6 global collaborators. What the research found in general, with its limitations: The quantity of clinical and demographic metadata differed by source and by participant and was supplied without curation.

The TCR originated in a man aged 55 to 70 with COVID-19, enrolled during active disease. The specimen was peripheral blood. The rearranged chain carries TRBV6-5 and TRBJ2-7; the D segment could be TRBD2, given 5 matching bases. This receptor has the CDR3 CASSRTGRTWEQYF. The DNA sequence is TGTGCCAGCAGCAGGACTGGGCGCACTTGGGAGCAGTACTTC.